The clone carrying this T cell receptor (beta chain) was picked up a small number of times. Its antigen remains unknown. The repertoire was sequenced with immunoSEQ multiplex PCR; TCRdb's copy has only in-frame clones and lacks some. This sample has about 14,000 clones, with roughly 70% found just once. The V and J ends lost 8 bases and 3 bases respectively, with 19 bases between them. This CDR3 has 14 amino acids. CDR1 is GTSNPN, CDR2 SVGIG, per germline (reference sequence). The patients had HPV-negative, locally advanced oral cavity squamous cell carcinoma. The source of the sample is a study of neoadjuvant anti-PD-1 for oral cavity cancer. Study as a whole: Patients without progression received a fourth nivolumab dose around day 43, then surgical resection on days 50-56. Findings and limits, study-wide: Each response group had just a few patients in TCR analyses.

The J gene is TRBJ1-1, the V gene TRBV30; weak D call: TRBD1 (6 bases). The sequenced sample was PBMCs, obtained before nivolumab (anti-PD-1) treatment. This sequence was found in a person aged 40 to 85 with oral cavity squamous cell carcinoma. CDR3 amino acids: CAGQGGGSYTEAFF. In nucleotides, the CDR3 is TGTGCCGGGCAAGGGGGAGGGTCATACACTGAAGCTTTCTTT.